These T cell receptor beta chains were read from a single sample in a study of chemoradiotherapy in HPV16-positive cancers. The protocol was immunoSEQ multiplex PCR, while the TCRdb copy is restricted to in-frame clones and leaves out a portion. The top ten hold roughly 20% of the sample, which has 13,000 or so clones, around 70% seen once. Specimen collection occurred from a patient who underwent chemoradiotherapy. The source is a human donor with HPV-associated anogenital cancer. The conserved cysteine and the conserved F or W are not part of the CDR3 here. The order of the fields is CDR3 protein, J gene, CDR3 length, V gene.

CDR3: ASSYSISGNTEAF
J: TRBJ1-1
length: 13
V: TRBV6-5

CDR3: ASSRLLLNIQY
J: TRBJ2-4
length: 11
V: TRBV4-1

CDR3: ASSFGQGALGYT
J: TRBJ1-2
length: 12
V: TRBV5-1

CDR3: ASSLVTGTGVSGELF
J: TRBJ2-2
length: 15
V: TRBV5-4

CDR3: ASSSQGGANEKLF
J: TRBJ1-4
length: 13
V: TRBV6-1

CDR3: ASSPAGGITDTQY
J: TRBJ2-3
length: 13
V: TRBV7-6

CDR3: ASSWQETQY
J: TRBJ2-5
length: 9
V: TRBV7-9

CDR3: SARWDGYT
J: TRBJ1-2
length: 8
V: TRBV20-1

CDR3: ASSAGSSGNTIY
J: TRBJ1-3
length: 12
V: TRBV18

CDR3: ASSISGASSNYGYT
J: TRBJ1-2
length: 14
V: TRBV19

CDR3: ASSYRQSAYEQY
J: TRBJ2-7
length: 12
V: TRBV6-5

CDR3: ASGELANYGYT
J: TRBJ1-2
length: 11
V: TRBV2

CDR3: ASSLGQGMTEAF
J: TRBJ1-1
length: 12
V: TRBV5-6

CDR3: ASRVGLAGLYEQY
J: TRBJ2-7
length: 13
V: TRBV19

CDR3: ASSEALRMGNIQY
J: TRBJ2-4
length: 13
V: TRBV6-1

CDR3: ASITGRGRTEAF
J: TRBJ1-1
length: 12
V: TRBV6-1

CDR3: ASSPDSGVSYEQY
J: TRBJ2-7
length: 13
V: TRBV7-8

CDR3: ASSLRGQGDGYT
J: TRBJ1-2
length: 12
V: TRBV7-9

CDR3: ASSLRGAPNEKLF
J: TRBJ1-4
length: 13
V: TRBV28

CDR3: AISESERGGLGEQF
J: TRBJ2-1
length: 14
V: TRBV10-3

CDR3: ASGAGYYGANVLT
J: TRBJ2-6
length: 13
V: TRBV12-5

CDR3: ASSESAGSYEQY
J: TRBJ2-7
length: 12
V: TRBV6-1

CDR3: AFGLAGGWETQY
J: TRBJ2-5
length: 12
V: TRBV30

CDR3: ASRDRLVGGRETQY
J: TRBJ2-5
length: 14
V: TRBV5-1

CDR3: ASSPDLAGGIEQY
J: TRBJ2-7
length: 13
V: TRBV2

CDR3: ASSLYKAETQY
J: TRBJ2-5
length: 11
V: TRBV5-1

CDR3: ASSGLGGYGELF
J: TRBJ2-2
length: 12
V: TRBV2

CDR3: ASSVDPGREGYT
J: TRBJ1-2
length: 12
V: TRBV9

CDR3: ASSETETQY
J: TRBJ2-5
length: 9
V: TRBV2

CDR3: ASSLGLSGTGRNEQF
J: TRBJ2-1
length: 15
V: TRBV5-4

CDR3: ASSLGTGFGETQY
J: TRBJ2-5
length: 13
V: TRBV28

CDR3: ASSPTREDYEQY
J: TRBJ2-7
length: 12
V: TRBV7-9

CDR3: ASTPPWGSRGQPYEQY
J: TRBJ2-7
length: 16
V: TRBV10-1

CDR3: ASSGDGLTYGYT
J: TRBJ1-2
length: 12
V: TRBV28

CDR3: ASSLAGYGYT
J: TRBJ1-2
length: 10
V: TRBV5-6

CDR3: ASSSRGNNSPLH
J: TRBJ1-6
length: 12
V: TRBV11-2

CDR3: ASSYRQGYIYEQY
J: TRBJ2-7
length: 13
V: TRBV5-6